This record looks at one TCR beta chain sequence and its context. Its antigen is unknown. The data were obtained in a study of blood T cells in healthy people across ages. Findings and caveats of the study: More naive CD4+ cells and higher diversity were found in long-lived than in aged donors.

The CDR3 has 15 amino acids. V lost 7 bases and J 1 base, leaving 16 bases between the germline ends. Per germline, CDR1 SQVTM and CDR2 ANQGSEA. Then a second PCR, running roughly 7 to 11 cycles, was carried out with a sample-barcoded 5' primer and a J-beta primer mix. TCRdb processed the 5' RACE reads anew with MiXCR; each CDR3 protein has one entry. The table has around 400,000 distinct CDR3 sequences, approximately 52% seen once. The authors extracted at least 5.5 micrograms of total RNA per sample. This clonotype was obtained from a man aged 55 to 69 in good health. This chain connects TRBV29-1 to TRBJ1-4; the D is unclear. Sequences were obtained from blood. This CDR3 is CSARRQSGTNEKLFF. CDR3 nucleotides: TGCAGCGCCCGTCGGCAGAGTGGAACTAATGAAAAACTGTTTTTT.